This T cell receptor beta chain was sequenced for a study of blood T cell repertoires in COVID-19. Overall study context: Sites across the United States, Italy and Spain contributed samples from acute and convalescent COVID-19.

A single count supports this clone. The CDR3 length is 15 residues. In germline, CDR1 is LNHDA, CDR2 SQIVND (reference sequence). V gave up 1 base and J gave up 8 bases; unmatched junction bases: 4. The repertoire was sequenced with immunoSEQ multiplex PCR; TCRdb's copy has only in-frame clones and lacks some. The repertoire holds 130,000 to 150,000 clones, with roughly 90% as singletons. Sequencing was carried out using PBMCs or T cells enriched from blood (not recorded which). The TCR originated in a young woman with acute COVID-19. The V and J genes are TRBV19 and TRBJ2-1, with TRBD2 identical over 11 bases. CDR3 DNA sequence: TGTGCCAGTAGTATAGTAACTAGCGGGAGCTATGAGCAGTTCTTC. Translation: CASSIVTSGSYEQFF.